This TCR beta chain was observed in a study of T cells in Graves' hyperthyroidism and ophthalmopathy. General study results and limits: The model made its ophthalmopathy prediction, and onset followed a median about 6 months later. Within blood appeared most thyroid clonotypes that had expanded above 0.001.

Diagnostic decisions used clinical symptoms, serum thyroxine and TRAb, thyroid ultrasound and orbital computed tomography. 10 ml of fresh peripheral blood supplied the PBMCs. The V gene end was trimmed by 4 bases and the J gene end by 1 base; junction bases not matched to a gene: 8. This CDR3 is built from 16 residues. Per the germline V gene, CDR1 is MGHRA and CDR2 is YSYEKL. This clonotype appeared a few times. Its antigen is not identified. Regions amplified from RNA transcripts were the TCR beta CDR3 regions. In the first-round RT-PCR of the TCR CDR3, the HTBI primer set was used. TCRdb recomputed calls from the multiplex PCR reads with MiXCR, one row per CDR3 protein. The sample has roughly 640,000 distinct CDR3 sequences; roughly 16% are singletons.

Sequencing input: blood. This rearrangement joins TRBV4-1 to TRBJ2-5, with TRBD2 matching 8 bases. The TCR comes from a woman aged 35 to 49 with Graves' ophthalmopathy. The CDR3 bases are TGCGCCAGCAGCCGAGTACTAGCGGTATCCCAAGAGACCCAGTACTTC. Translation gives CASSRVLAVSQETQYF.